The subject of this entry is one T cell receptor beta chain. Antigen specificity is unknown. Per germline, CDR1 SEHNR and CDR2 FQNEAQ (reference sequence). V shed 1 base and J shed 4 bases, with 5 bases lying between them. The length of the CDR3 is 13 residues. This sample is drawn from a study of shared clonotypes between healthy human individuals. TCRdb keeps only in-frame clones here, not all; method: immunoSEQ multiplex PCR. This table holds hundreds of thousands of clones, about 95% found once. Naive CD8 cells lacked CD45RO, underwent positive selection for CCR7 and left out terminally differentiated effector memory CD45RA+ cells. Whole-study results and caveats: Estimated clonotype richness was generally higher in naive than memory subsets. A limitation of the genetic and exposure-history diversity represented arose from few donors.

The chain carries TRBV7-9 and TRBJ2-1, with D hard to call. Sequencing was done on a sample of naive CD8+ T cells sorted from blood. This TCR came from a woman aged 25 to 39 in good health. This CDR3 is CASSLVLYNEQFF. The CDR3 coding sequence is TGTGCCAGCAGCTTAGTACTGTACAATGAGCAGTTCTTC. The full variable domain, rest sourced from reference TRBV7-9 and TRBJ2-1, is DTGVSQNPRHKITKRGQNVTFRCDPISEHNRLYWYRQTLGQGPEFLTYFQNEAQLEKSRLLSDRFSAERPKGSFSTLEIQRTEQGDSAMYLCASSLVLYNEQFFGPGTRLTVL.